Each of the 9 T cell receptor beta chains below was sequenced from the same sample in a study of blood T cell repertoires in COVID-19 (dated by TCRdb to between 2020 and 2021). The receptor library was made with the immunoSEQ multiplex PCR assay. What TCRdb holds here is the immuneACCESS table cut down to in-frame rearrangements. Part of the clones is not present; checked against another copy, under half of the missing clones reflect an unresolved V gene, and the others are unexplained. The sample includes 90,000 to 150,000 clones, with 70% to 80% observed a single time. 6.2% of the sample goes to the ten largest clones. The sample taken for sequencing was peripheral blood. Receptors were obtained from a man aged 65 to 85 with acute or convalescent COVID-19.

V is TRBV6-4 and J is TRBJ2-2, with TRBD2 matching 8 bases. J was trimmed by 3 bases and V by 6 bases; bases with no gene match: 3. This CDR3 spans 14 amino acids. CDR1 and CDR2 from the germline V gene are MRHNA and SNTAGT. CDR3 bases: TGTGCCAGCAGGGGGACTAGGGACACCGGGGAGCTGTTTTTT. Translated, it gives CASRGTRDTGELFF.

This clone showed up just once. The DNA for the CDR3 is TGTGCCAGCAGTCAGGCGTACAGGGGGACCGAGCAGTACTTC. Its protein is CASSQAYRGTEQYF. This chain uses TRBV5-5 with TRBJ2-7, with 8 nucleotides matching TRBD1. The trim removed 5 bases at V and 6 bases at J, leaving 10 bases unmatched. CDR1 is SGHKS and CDR2 is YYEKEE in the germline V gene (reference sequence). This CDR3 is 14 amino acids long.

The CDR3 coding sequence is TGTGCCAGCAGCCCGATTAGTGCAGATACGCAGTATTTT. It translates to CASSPISADTQYF. V gene TRBV9 combines with J gene TRBJ2-3; D is unclear. V dropped 4 bases and J dropped 4 bases, with 10 bases sitting between them. This CDR3 comprises 13 residues. Germline lookup yields CDR1 SGDLS and CDR2 YYNGEE.

The V call is TRBV9, the J call TRBJ2-1, with 9 nucleotides matching TRBD2. After removal of 4 bases from V and 0 bases from J, the junction contained 5 bases not matched to a gene. This CDR3 comprises 16 residues. The germline V gene has CDR1 SGDLS and CDR2 YYNGEE. Written as DNA, the CDR3 is TGTGCCAGCAGCACTAGCGGGTCCCCCTCCTACAATGAGCAGTTCTTC. Amino acids: CASSTSGSPSYNEQFF.

This chain joins TRBV19 and TRBJ1-1; D gene unclear. V lost 4 bases to trimming and J lost 1 base, with 7 bases between them. Germline CDR1 and CDR2: LNHDA and SQIVND (reference sequence). The CDR3 is 13 residues long. CDR3 amino acids: CASSTYRNTEAFF. The DNA for the CDR3 is TGTGCCAGTAGTACTTACAGGAACACTGAAGCTTTCTTT.

The chain combines TRBV21-1 with TRBJ1-2; the D segment call TRBD1 is taken from the table without a DNA check. TRBV21-1 is termed a pseudogene. This CDR3 spans 16 amino acids. CDR3 protein: CASSKGRLKQAYGYTF. The CDR3 bases are TGTGCCAGCAGCAAAGGACGGTTGAAGCAGGCCTATGGCTACACCTTC.

The V gene is TRBV12-3 or TRBV12-4, the J gene TRBJ1-1; TRBD1 is a possible D gene (5 bases). V was shortened by 3 bases and J by 8 bases, with 13 bases between the two germline ends. The CDR3 contains 13 residues. CDR3 DNA: TGTGCCAGCAGTTTGGGGGAGGAGCGCGAAGCTTTCTTT. The encoded protein is CASSLGEEREAFF.

The chain links TRBV4-1 to TRBJ2-7, with 12 positions matching TRBD2. The junction had 6 bases not matched to a gene; V was cut back by 2 bases and J by 7 bases. CDR1 is MGHRA, CDR2 YSYEKL, per germline. This CDR3 has 15 residues. The CDR3 coding sequence is TGCGCCAGCAGCCAACCTAGCGGGAGGGCGGGGGAGCAGTACTTC. The encoded protein is CASSQPSGRAGEQYF.

The chain is built from TRBV2 and TRBJ1-1; D is unresolved. V was cut by 0 bases and J by 2 bases, with 7 bases left in between. This CDR3 is built from 14 residues. Germline CDR1 is SNHLY and CDR2 is FYNNEI. CDR3 residues: CASSEAVLNTEAFF. The CDR3 bases are TGTGCCAGCAGTGAAGCCGTTCTTAACACTGAAGCTTTCTTT.